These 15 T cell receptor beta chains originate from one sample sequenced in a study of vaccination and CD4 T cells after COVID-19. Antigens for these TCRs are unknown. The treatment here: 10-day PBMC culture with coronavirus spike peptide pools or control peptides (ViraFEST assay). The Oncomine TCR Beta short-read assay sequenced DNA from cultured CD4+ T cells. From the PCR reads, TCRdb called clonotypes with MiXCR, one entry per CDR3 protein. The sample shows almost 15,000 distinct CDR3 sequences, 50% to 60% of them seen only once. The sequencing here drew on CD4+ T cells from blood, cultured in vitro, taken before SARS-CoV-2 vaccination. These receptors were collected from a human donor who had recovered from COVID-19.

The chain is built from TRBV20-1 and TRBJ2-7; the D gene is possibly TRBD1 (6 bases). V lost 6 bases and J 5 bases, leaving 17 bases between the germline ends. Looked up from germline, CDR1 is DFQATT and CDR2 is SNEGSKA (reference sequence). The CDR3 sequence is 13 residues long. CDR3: CSAARAGDDEQYF. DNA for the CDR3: TGCAGTGCCGCAAGGGCAGGGGACGACGAGCAGTACTTC.

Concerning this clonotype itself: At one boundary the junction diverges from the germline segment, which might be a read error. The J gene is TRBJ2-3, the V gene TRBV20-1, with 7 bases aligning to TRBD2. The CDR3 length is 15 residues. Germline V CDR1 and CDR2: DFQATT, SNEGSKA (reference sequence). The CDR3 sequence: CSGREGPGNADTQDF. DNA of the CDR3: TGCAGTGGAAGGGAGGGCCCAGGTAATGCAGATACGCAGGATTTT.

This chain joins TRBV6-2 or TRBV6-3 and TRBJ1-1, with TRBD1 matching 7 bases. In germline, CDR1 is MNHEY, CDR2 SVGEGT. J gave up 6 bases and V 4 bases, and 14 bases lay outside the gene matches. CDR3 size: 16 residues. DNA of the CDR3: TGTGCCAGCAGTTCTAGAGTCAGGGGGGGACCGGCTGAAGCTTTCTTT. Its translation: CASSSRVRGGPAEAFF.

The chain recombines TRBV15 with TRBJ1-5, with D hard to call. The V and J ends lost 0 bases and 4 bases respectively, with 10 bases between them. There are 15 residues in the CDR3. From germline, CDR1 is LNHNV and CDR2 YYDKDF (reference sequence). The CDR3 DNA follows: TGTGCCACCAGCAGAGATCCACAGTTTAATCAGCCCCAGCATTTT. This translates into CATSRDPQFNQPQHF.

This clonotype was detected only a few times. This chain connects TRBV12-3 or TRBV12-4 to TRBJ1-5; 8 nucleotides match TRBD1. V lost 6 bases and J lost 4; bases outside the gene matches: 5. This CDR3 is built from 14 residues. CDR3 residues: CASSIQGGNQPQHF. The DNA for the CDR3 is TGTGCCAGCAGCATACAGGGGGGAAATCAGCCCCAGCATTTT.

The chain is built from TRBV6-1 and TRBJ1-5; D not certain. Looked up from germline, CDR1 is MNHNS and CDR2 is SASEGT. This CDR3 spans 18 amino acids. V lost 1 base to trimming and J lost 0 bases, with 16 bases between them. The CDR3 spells CASSEGGLHLLSNQPQHF. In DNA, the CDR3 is TGTGCCAGCAGTGAAGGAGGGCTCCATCTTCTTAGCAATCAGCCCCAGCATTTT.

CDR3 in amino acids: CASSAFPDTQYF. For the CDR3, the DNA is TGTGCCAGCAGCGCGTTCCCAGATACGCAGTATTTT. The rearrangement uses TRBV7-6 and TRBJ2-3; D ambiguous. In germline, CDR1 is SGHVS, CDR2 FNYEAQ. V lost 5 bases and J 4 bases, leaving 7 bases between the germline ends. This CDR3 spans 12 amino acids. Full variable domain (remainder filled in from reference TRBV7-6 and TRBJ2-3): GAGVSQSPRYKVTKRGQDVALRCDPISGHVSLYWYRQALGQGPEFLTYFNYEAQQDKSGLPNDRFSAERPEGSISTLTIQRTEQRDSAMYRCASSAFPDTQYFGPGTRLTVL.

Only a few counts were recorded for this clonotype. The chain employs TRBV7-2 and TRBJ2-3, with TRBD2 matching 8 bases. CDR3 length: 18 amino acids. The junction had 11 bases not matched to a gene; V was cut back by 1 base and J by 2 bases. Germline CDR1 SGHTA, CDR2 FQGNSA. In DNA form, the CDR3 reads TGTGCCAGCAGCTTAGTCGCGGCGGGGGGAGCTAACACAGATACGCAGTATTTT. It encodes CASSLVAAGGANTDTQYF.

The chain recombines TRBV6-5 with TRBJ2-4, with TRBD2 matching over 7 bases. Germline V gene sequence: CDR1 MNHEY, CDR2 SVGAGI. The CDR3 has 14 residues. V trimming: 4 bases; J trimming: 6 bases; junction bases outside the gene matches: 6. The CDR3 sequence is CASSLERDSNIQYF. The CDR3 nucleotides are TGTGCCAGCAGTTTAGAGCGGGATTCAAACATTCAGTACTTC.

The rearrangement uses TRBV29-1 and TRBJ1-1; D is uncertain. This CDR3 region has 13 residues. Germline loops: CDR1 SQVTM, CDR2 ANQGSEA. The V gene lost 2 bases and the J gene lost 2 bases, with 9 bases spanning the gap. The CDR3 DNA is TGCAGCGTTGAACGGGCTGTCAACACTGAAGCTTTCTTT. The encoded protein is CSVERAVNTEAFF. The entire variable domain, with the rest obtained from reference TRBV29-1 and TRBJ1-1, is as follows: SAVISQKPSRDICQRGTSLTIQCQVDSQVTMMFWYRQQPGQSLTLIATANQGSEATYESGFVIDKFPISRPNLTFSTLTVSNMSPEDSSIYLCSVERAVNTEAFFGQGTRLTVV.

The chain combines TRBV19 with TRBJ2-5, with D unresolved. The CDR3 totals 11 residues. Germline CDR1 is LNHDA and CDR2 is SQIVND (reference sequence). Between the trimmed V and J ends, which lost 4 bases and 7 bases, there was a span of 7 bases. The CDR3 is CASSTPGTQYF. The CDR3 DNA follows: TGTGCCAGTAGTACCCCAGGGACCCAGTACTTC.

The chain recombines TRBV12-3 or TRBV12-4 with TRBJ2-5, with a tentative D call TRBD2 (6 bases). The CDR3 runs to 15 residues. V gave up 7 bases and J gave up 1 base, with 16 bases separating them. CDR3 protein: CASNLRSGVQETQYF. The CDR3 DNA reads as TGTGCCAGCAACCTCCGTAGCGGAGTCCAAGAGACCCAGTACTTC.

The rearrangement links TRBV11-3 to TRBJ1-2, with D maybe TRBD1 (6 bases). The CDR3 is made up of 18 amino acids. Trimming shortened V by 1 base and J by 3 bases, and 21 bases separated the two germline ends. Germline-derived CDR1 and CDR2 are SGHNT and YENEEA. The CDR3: CASSLGQGRISSDYGYTF. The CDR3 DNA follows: TGTGCCAGCAGCTTAGGGCAGGGGCGCATTAGCAGTGACTATGGCTACACCTTC.

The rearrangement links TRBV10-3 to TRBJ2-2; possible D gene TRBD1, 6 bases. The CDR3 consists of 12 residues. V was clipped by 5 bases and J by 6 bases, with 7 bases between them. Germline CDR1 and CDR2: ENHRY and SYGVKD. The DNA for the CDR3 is TGTGCCATCAGTCAGGGGCCCGGGGAGCTGTTTTTT. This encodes CAISQGPGELFF.

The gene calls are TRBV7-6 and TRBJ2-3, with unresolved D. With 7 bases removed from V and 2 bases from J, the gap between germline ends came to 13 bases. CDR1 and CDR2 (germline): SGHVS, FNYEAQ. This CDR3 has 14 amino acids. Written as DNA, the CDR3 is TGTGCCAGCACTCCTGGTCTAACCACAGATACGCAGTATTTT. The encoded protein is CASTPGLTTDTQYF.